This T cell receptor beta chain appears in the sequencing data of a study of shared clonotypes between healthy human individuals. General study findings and limits: It was observed that approximately 5% of naive CD4 clonotypes were shared across a handful of donors. Estimated clonotype richness was generally higher in naive than memory subsets.

This clone was detected only once. No antigen is known for it. There are 14 residues in the CDR3. V lost 3 bases and J lost 2; bases outside the gene matches: 3. Germline V gene lookup returns CDR1 LNHDA and CDR2 SQIVND (reference sequence). Deep was the level at which the assay was run. TCRdb's table, derived via immunoSEQ multiplex PCR, lists solely in-frame clones and lacks some. The sample yields 2 million to 2.5 million clones, just over 90% seen once. Partitioning of CD4+ cells yielded a CD45RA+ naive subset and a CD45RA-negative memory subset. V gene TRBV19 combines with J gene TRBJ1-2, with 7 bases that match TRBD1. The clonotype originates from a man between 18 and 29 years old in good health. Some clones in this sample may be carry-over from other donors' samples. The specimen was naive CD4+ T cells from PBMCs. Specified subset: CD45RA+ positively selected. CDR3 coding DNA: TGTGCCAGTAGTATCGCACAGGGGAACTATGGCTACACCTTC. It is translated as CASSIAQGNYGYTF.